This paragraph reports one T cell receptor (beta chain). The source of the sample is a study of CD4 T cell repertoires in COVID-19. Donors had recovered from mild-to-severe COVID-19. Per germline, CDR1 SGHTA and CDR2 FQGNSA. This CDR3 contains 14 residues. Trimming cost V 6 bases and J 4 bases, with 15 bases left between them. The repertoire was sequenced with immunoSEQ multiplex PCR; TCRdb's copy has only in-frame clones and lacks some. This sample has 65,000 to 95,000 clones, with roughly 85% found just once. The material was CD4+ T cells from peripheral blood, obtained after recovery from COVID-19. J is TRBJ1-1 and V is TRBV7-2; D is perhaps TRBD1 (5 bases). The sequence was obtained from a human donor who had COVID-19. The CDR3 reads CASSPGFEVTEAFF. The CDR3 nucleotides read TGTGCCAGCAGTCCAGGGTTTGAAGTCACTGAAGCTTTCTTT. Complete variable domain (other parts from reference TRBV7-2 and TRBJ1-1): GAGVSQSPSNKVTEKGKDVELRCDPISGHTALYWYRQSLGQGLEFLIYFQGNSAPDKSGLPSDRFSAERTGGSVSTLTIQRTQQEDSAVYLCASSPGFEVTEAFFGQGTRLTVV.